This T cell receptor (beta chain) was sequenced in a study of cytomegalovirus exposure and HLA in healthy donors. The PCR contained 60 Vbeta and 13 Jbeta primers. The repertoire was sequenced with immunoSEQ multiplex PCR; TCRdb's copy has only in-frame clones and lacks some. Counted here are roughly 100,000 clones, around 75% occurring once; the ten biggest clones make up 6.9%. Every donor was a healthy person donating bone marrow. Deletions cut 2 bases from V and 1 base from J, with 15 bases between. CDR3 length: 17 residues. Germline V gene data show CDR1 as SGHNT and CDR2 as YYREEE (reference sequence).

J is TRBJ2-2 and V is TRBV5-4; a possible D gene is TRBD1 (5 bases). The sequenced material came from PBMCs. This clonotype originated in a young man in good health and CMV-seropositive. CDR3 DNA: TGTGCCAGCAGCTTATCTTTTGGGCAGGGGAACACCGGGGAGCTGTTTTTT. Amino acids: CASSLSFGQGNTGELFF.